The sequence of this T cell receptor (beta chain) was determined in a study of T-cell reconstitution after alpha-beta-depleted transplantation in children. Broader study findings: Newly produced T cells mostly provided counts and TCRbeta diversity after one year, as hyperexpanded clones declined. About two months after transplant, alpha-beta T cells reportedly came from several hundred expanded graft clones. TCRbeta diversity was high at day 60 in some patients (a result of surviving recipient T cells and thymic progenitors).

Many counts were recorded for this clonotype. Its antigen is not identified. From germline, CDR1 is ENHRY and CDR2 SYGVKD. The ends lost 3 bases at V and 8 bases at J; junction bases unmatched: 11. This CDR3 spans 16 amino acids. Unique molecular identifiers were used to barcode this TCRbeta library. MiXCR, run by TCRdb on the PCR reads, gives a single entry per CDR3 protein. The data contain roughly 500,000 distinct CDR3 sequences, roughly a tenth of them singletons. The clonotype was recovered from a child younger than 10 with inherited bone marrow failure, due to receive a stem cell transplant. This sequence joins TRBV10-3 and TRBJ2-1, with 9 bases matching TRBD2. Sequenced here: PBMCs, sampled before TCRalphabeta/CD19-depleted stem cell transplant. The CDR3 DNA is TGTGCCATCAGTGATCCGGGACTAGCACGCGGCGATGAGCAGTTCTTC. Translating it yields CAISDPGLARGDEQFF.